What follows are 10 T cell receptor beta chains derived from one specimen sequenced in a study of T cells after yellow fever vaccination. TCRdb re-called the 5' RACE reads with MiXCR, one entry per CDR3 protein. The sample shows 300,000 or so distinct CDR3 sequences, around 9.3% of them seen only once. Here the sequenced sample was CD4+ T cells sorted from PBMCs, taken 5 days after the yellow fever booster vaccination. Receptors originate from a man aged 18 to 35 who received the YFV17D yellow fever vaccine.

This chain uses TRBV12-3 or TRBV12-4 with TRBJ2-4; TRBD1 matches 10 bases. V gave up 6 bases and J gave up 6 bases; unmatched junction bases: 5. The CDR3 runs to 14 residues. The CDR3 region is CASSSRDRGNIQYF. The CDR3 region has the DNA TGTGCCAGCAGCTCGAGGGACAGGGGAAACATTCAGTACTTC.

This clonotype was observed a few times. The V and J genes are TRBV5-1 and TRBJ2-1; 12 positions match TRBD2. Germline V gene sequence: CDR1 SGHRS, CDR2 YFSETQ. The CDR3 is 15 residues long. With 5 bases clipped from V and 0 bases from J, the junction kept 0 bases outside the gene matches. The chain's CDR3 is CASRLAGGSYNEQFF. CDR3 DNA sequence: TGCGCCAGCAGACTAGCGGGGGGCTCCTACAATGAGCAGTTCTTC.

This clonotype was observed a few times. The chain links TRBV18 to TRBJ2-7, with a tentative D call TRBD2 (5 bases). Per germline, CDR1 KGHSH and CDR2 LQKENI. The length of the CDR3 is 16 residues. Trimming stripped 0 bases from V and 6 bases from J, with 18 bases between. The DNA of the CDR3 is TGTGCCAGCTCACCACCTGGTGGGCGTCGAAGCGGCGAGCAGTACGTC. Translated: CASSPPGGRRSGEQYV.

This clonotype was seen only a few times. The chain employs TRBV4-1 and TRBJ1-2; 9 bases map to TRBD1. Germline V gene data show CDR1 as MGHRA and CDR2 as YSYEKL. V lost 1 base, J lost 0 bases, and 9 bases stayed unmatched. This CDR3 has 18 residues. DNA for the CDR3: TGCGCCAGCAGCCAAGCCAAGAGGACAGGGGATTCTAACTATGGCTACACCTTC. Amino acids: CASSQAKRTGDSNYGYTF.

The chain joins TRBV30 to TRBJ2-7; a weak D match, TRBD1 (5 bases). The germline V and J ends were trimmed by 7 bases and 3 bases, with 16 bases remaining between them. The CDR3 is made up of 13 amino acids. CDR1 is GTSNPN, CDR2 SVGIG, per germline (reference sequence). The CDR3 bases are TGTGCCTTACTTCAGGGATCGGGCTACGAGCAGTACTTC. Its protein is CALLQGSGYEQYF. Supplemented by reference TRBV30 and TRBJ2-7, the full variable domain reads SQTIHQWPATLVQPVGSPLSLECTVEGTSNPNLYWYRQAAGRGLQLLFYSVGIGQISSEVPQNLSASRPQDRQFILSSKKLLLSDSGFYLCALLQGSGYEQYFGPGTRLTVT.

This clonotype was detected ten times or more. This sequence joins TRBV4-3 and TRBJ2-3, with D perhaps matching TRBD2 (6 bases). V dropped 0 bases and J dropped 1 base, with 14 bases sitting between them. The germline gives CDR1 LGHNA, CDR2 YSLEER. The CDR3 length is 17 residues. The CDR3 DNA reads as TGCGCCAGCAGCCAAGATCCACCCGGCGGGGGCACAGATACGCAGTATTTT. Its translation is CASSQDPPGGGTDTQYF.

The V gene is TRBV5-1, the J gene TRBJ2-2, with D maybe TRBD1 (5 bases). Germline V gene sequence: CDR1 SGHRS, CDR2 YFSETQ. Trimming shortened V by 2 bases and J by 0 bases, and 8 bases separated the two germline ends. The length of the CDR3 is 15 residues. The chain's CDR3 is CASSFRQTNTGELFF. Here the CDR3 DNA reads TGCGCCAGCAGCTTCAGACAGACGAACACCGGGGAGCTGTTTTTT.

The chain combines TRBV7-2 with TRBJ2-2, with D possibly called TRBD1 or TRBD2 (5 bases each). This CDR3 is 13 amino acids long. Trimming pared 3 bases from V and 6 bases from J, leaving 8 bases between. Per the germline V gene, CDR1 is SGHTA and CDR2 is FQGNSA. In DNA, the CDR3 is TGTGCCAGCAGCTTCAGGGAGCCCGGGGAGCTGTTTTTT. It translates to CASSFREPGELFF.

The table lists this clonotype with many counts. V is TRBV2 and J is TRBJ1-3; TRBD1 is a possible D gene (5 bases). This CDR3 comprises 14 residues. Looked up from germline, CDR1 is SNHLY and CDR2 is FYNNEI. Trimming left V 0 bases short and J 4 bases short, with 7 bases between. In nucleotides, the CDR3 is TGTGCCAGCAGTGAAGCGAGGGGCGGAAACACCATATATTTT. It yields the protein CASSEARGGNTIYF.

This clonotype appeared a few times. The chain combines TRBV4-3 with TRBJ2-7; 9 bases are shared with TRBD2. This CDR3 has 14 amino acids. CDR1 and CDR2 from the germline V gene are LGHNA and YSLEER. After removal of 3 bases from V and 3 bases from J, the junction contained 3 bases not matched to a gene. The CDR3 protein is CASSHRLADYEQYF. CDR3 DNA: TGCGCCAGCAGCCACCGACTAGCGGACTACGAGCAGTACTTC.